These T cell receptor beta chains were read from a single sample in a study of breast tumors, draining lymph nodes, adjacent tissues. TCRdb processed the multiplex PCR reads anew with MiXCR; each CDR3 protein has one entry. The sample records about 130,000 distinct CDR3 sequences, about 20% being singletons. Sequencing input: axillary lymph node tissue. The source is a female donor with breast cancer. Some clones in this sample may be carry-over from other donors' samples. The CDR3 runs from the conserved cysteine through the conserved F or W. Fields, in order: J gene, clone size, V gene, CDR3 protein. A clone size is listed for some rows: how often the clone was seen (once, few, many), or a class if it is expanded.

j_gene: TRBJ1-5
abundance: many
v_gene: TRBV10-2
CDR3aa: CARVVRGPPQPQHF

j_gene: TRBJ2-5
abundance: many
v_gene: TRBV20-1
CDR3aa: CSASSGETIGETQYF

j_gene: TRBJ2-5
abundance: many
v_gene: TRBV20-1
CDR3aa: CSASPSTGGETQYF

j_gene: TRBJ1-2
abundance: few
v_gene: TRBV28
CDR3aa: CASSHQGSGYGYTF

j_gene: TRBJ2-1
abundance: many
v_gene: TRBV7-9
CDR3aa: CASSLAGQGTGEQFF

j_gene: TRBJ1-5
abundance: many
v_gene: TRBV7-2
CDR3aa: CASSFVEQQPQHF

j_gene: TRBJ1-2
abundance: .
v_gene: TRBV19
CDR3aa: CASSPNTANYGYAF

j_gene: TRBJ2-7
abundance: many
v_gene: TRBV20-1
CDR3aa: CSASLAGGPYEQYF

j_gene: TRBJ1-3
abundance: many
v_gene: TRBV2
CDR3aa: CASTGTGGSYTIYF

j_gene: TRBJ1-6
abundance: many
v_gene: TRBV20-1
CDR3aa: CSATTQYSPLHF

j_gene: TRBJ2-3
abundance: many
v_gene: TRBV4-1
CDR3aa: CASSQDVPTPDTQYF

j_gene: TRBJ1-1
abundance: .
v_gene: TRBV6-5
CDR3aa: CASRPTGGAEAFF

j_gene: TRBJ2-1
abundance: many
v_gene: TRBV4-1
CDR3aa: CASSQFRGKNEQFF

j_gene: TRBJ2-1
abundance: many
v_gene: TRBV20-1
CDR3aa: CSASRDTRYNEQFF

j_gene: TRBJ1-2
abundance: many
v_gene: TRBV7-9
CDR3aa: CASSLTGLDYGYTF

j_gene: TRBJ2-1
abundance: many
v_gene: TRBV5-1
CDR3aa: CASSLSGRSPYNEQFF

j_gene: TRBJ1-6
abundance: many
v_gene: TRBV12-3/TRBV12-4
CDR3aa: CASSSTGQGSGSPLHF

j_gene: TRBJ1-5
abundance: .
v_gene: TRBV18
CDR3aa: CASSRRVGQPQHF

j_gene: TRBJ2-1
abundance: many
v_gene: TRBV5-8
CDR3aa: CASSLGQGAENEQFF

j_gene: TRBJ2-2
abundance: many
v_gene: TRBV7-9
CDR3aa: CASSFEVRENTGELFF